This T cell receptor beta chain was recovered during a study of cytomegalovirus exposure and HLA in healthy donors. Study-wide results and limits: The authors listed roughly 150 TCR beta chains as cytomegalovirus-associated.

For this clone: Its antigen is unidentified.

Sequenced by immunoSEQ multiplex PCR; TCRdb stores in-frame clones only, minus some. The sample lists 55,000 to 65,000 clones, over 85% occurring once. The source material was PBMCs. This TCR was sampled from a woman under 30 in good health and CMV-seropositive.

The CDR3 bases are TGCAGCGTTGAAGCCTCGACTAGCGGGGCAGCCTACGAGCAGTACTTC. As protein: CSVEASTSGAAYEQYF. The J gene is TRBJ2-7, the V gene TRBV29-1, with 11 bases lining up with TRBD2. Germline V gene data show CDR1 as SQVTM and CDR2 as ANQGSEA. CDR3 length equals 16 residues. Germline trimming cut 1 base from V and 2 bases from J; bases unmatched to any gene: 7.